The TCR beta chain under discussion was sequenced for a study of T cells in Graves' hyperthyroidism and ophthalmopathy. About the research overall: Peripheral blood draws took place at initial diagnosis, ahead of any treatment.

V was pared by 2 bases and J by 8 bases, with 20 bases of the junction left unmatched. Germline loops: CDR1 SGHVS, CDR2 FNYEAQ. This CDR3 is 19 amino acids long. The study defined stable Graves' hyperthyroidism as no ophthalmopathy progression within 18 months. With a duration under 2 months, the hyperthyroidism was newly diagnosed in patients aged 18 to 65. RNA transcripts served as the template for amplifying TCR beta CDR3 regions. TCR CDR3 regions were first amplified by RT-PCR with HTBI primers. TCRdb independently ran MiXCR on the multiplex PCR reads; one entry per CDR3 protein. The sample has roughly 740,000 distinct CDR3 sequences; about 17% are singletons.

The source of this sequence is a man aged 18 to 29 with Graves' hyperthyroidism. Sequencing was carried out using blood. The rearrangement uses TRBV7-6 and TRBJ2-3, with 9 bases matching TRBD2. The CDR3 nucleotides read TGTGCCAGCAGCTTAAGGTCGACCGGGACTAGCAGGGGGGCGGGTACGCAGTATTTT. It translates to CASSLRSTGTSRGAGTQYF. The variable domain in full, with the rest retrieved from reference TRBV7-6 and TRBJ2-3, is GAGVSQSPRYKVTKRGQDVALRCDPISGHVSLYWYRQALGQGPEFLTYFNYEAQQDKSGLPNDRFSAERPEGSISTLTIQRTEQRDSAMYRCASSLRSTGTSRGAGTQYFGPGTRLTVL.